Following are 27 T cell receptor beta chains from one sample sequenced in a study of identical twins. From the 5' RACE reads, TCRdb called clonotypes with MiXCR, one entry per CDR3 protein. The data contain about 250,000 distinct CDR3 sequences, more than 13% of them seen just once; the ten biggest clones take up around 9.5%. Sequencing was done on a sample of memory (CD45RO+) T cells sorted from blood. The receptors originated from a woman between 18 and 29 years old in good health.

This clonotype was recorded at least ten times. The chain couples TRBV29-1 to TRBJ1-1, with TRBD1 identical over 9 bases. Germline V lookup: CDR1 SQVTM, CDR2 ANQGSEA. V dropped 6 bases and J dropped 7; count of bases not matched to a gene: 9. The CDR3 runs 13 residues. CDR3 region: CSVTGTGNHEAFF. CDR3 bases: TGCAGCGTCACCGGGACAGGGAACCATGAAGCTTTCTTT.

The chain joins TRBV4-2 to TRBJ1-3, with D perhaps matching TRBD1 (6 bases). The V gene lost 1 base and the J gene lost 0 bases, with 10 bases spanning the gap. CDR1 LGHNA and CDR2 YNFKEQ come from the germline V gene. The CDR3 length is 16 residues. CDR3 nucleotides: TGTGCCAGCAGCCAAGCAACGACAGGCTCTGGAAACACCATATATTTT. Protein sequence: CASSQATTGSGNTIYF.

The chain couples TRBV6-2 or TRBV6-3 to TRBJ2-7, with 9 bases that match TRBD1. This CDR3 contains 15 residues. With 7 bases clipped from V and 6 bases from J, the junction kept 13 bases outside the gene matches. Germline V gene sequence: CDR1 MNHEY, CDR2 SVGEGT. CDR3 protein: CASNPRTGEGGEQYF. For the CDR3, the DNA is TGTGCCAGCAACCCACGGACAGGGGAAGGGGGCGAGCAGTACTTC.

The table lists this clonotype with a few counts. This sequence joins TRBV6-1 and TRBJ2-3, with D possibly being TRBD2 (6 bases). CDR1 MNHNS and CDR2 SASEGT come from the germline V gene. V was pared by 10 bases and J by 4 bases, with 15 bases between. The CDR3 extends over 13 amino acids. CDR3 DNA sequence: TGTGCCATTCGGAGGGACCCGGCAGATACGCAGTATTTT. Residues: CAIRRDPADTQYF.

This clonotype was found many times. V gene TRBV7-3 combines with J gene TRBJ2-5; 7 nucleotides align to TRBD2. The CDR3 loop spans 15 amino acids. Germline V gene sequence: CDR1 SGHTA, CDR2 FQGTGA. With V trimmed by 5 bases and J by 3 bases, 9 bases remained unmatched. The CDR3 DNA sequence: TGTGCCAGCAGCCCAACCCGGGGAGGGAAAGAGACCCAGTACTTC. Residues: CASSPTRGGKETQYF.

In this sample, this clonotype turned up a few times. V and J are TRBV20-1 and TRBJ1-1; 7 nucleotides agree with TRBD1. This CDR3 has 11 amino acids. Germline V gene data show CDR1 as DFQATT and CDR2 as SNEGSKA (reference sequence). V dropped 4 bases and J dropped 9; count of bases not matched to a gene: 5. The CDR3 loop is CSATTGFKAFF. DNA of the CDR3: TGCAGTGCTACGACAGGGTTCAAAGCTTTCTTT.

This clonotype was recorded at least ten times. The genes are TRBV6-2 or TRBV6-3 and TRBJ2-1; 7 bases match TRBD1. V shed 2 bases, J shed 1 base, and the junction held 2 bases outside the gene matches. The CDR3 consists of 15 residues. Germline CDR1 is MNHEY and CDR2 is SVGEGT. DNA for the CDR3: TGTGCCAGCAGTTACGTACAGGGGTCCTACAATGAGCAGTTCTTC. It is translated as CASSYVQGSYNEQFF.

This clonotype was found many times. The J gene is TRBJ1-5, the V gene TRBV12-3 or TRBV12-4; D call uncertain. This CDR3 region has 12 residues. V lost 3 bases and J lost 7, with 7 bases in between. CDR3: CASSFQDQPQHF. The DNA of the CDR3 is TGTGCCAGCAGTTTCCAGGACCAGCCCCAGCATTTT.

Only a few counts were recorded for this clonotype. The chain is built from TRBV20-1 and TRBJ1-5, with D tentatively TRBD1 (6 bases). The germline V gene has CDR1 DFQATT and CDR2 SNEGSKA (reference sequence). Trimming removed 2 bases at V and 7 bases at J, with 12 bases between. The CDR3 is 13 amino acids. The CDR3 reads CSARRGGSQPQHF. The CDR3 DNA reads as TGCAGTGCTAGAAGGGGGGGCTCGCAGCCCCAGCATTTT.

J is TRBJ1-2 and V is TRBV5-6; D is uncertain. This CDR3 spans 15 amino acids. Germline V gene sequence: CDR1 SGHDT, CDR2 YYEEEE. V lost 2 bases, J lost 4 bases, and 15 bases lay in between. CDR3 DNA sequence: TGTGCCAGCAGCTTTGAGTTACTCTCAATCTATGGCTACACCTTC. Its protein is CASSFELLSIYGYTF. Filled out from reference TRBV5-6 and TRBJ1-2, the complete variable domain reads DAGVTQSPTHLIKTRGQQVTLRCSPKSGHDTVSWYQQALGQGPQFIFQYYEEEERQRGNFPDRFSGHQFPNYSSELNVNALLLGDSALYLCASSFELLSIYGYTFGSGTRLTVV.

The chain has TRBV21-1 and TRBJ2-7; the DNA was not compared with TRBD1, the D call given in the table. TRBV21-1 is noted as a pseudogene. This CDR3 region has 13 residues. The CDR3 region is CASYGQGAYEQYF. CDR3 DNA sequence: TGTGCCAGTTATGGACAGGGGGCATACGAGCAGTACTTC.

The chain couples TRBV5-4 to TRBJ1-2; D gene uncertain. Germline V lookup: CDR1 SGHNT, CDR2 YYREEE (reference sequence). The V gene lost 4 bases and the J gene lost 0 bases, with 10 bases spanning the gap. This CDR3 spans 14 amino acids. Here the CDR3 DNA reads TGTGCCAGCAGCCCGGATCCTTCTAACTATGGCTACACCTTC. Its protein product is CASSPDPSNYGYTF.

The chain links TRBV7-9 to TRBJ1-2, with 7 bases lining up with TRBD1. CDR1 is SEHNR and CDR2 is FQNEAQ in the germline V gene (reference sequence). Germline trimming cut 3 bases from V and 2 bases from J; bases unmatched to any gene: 3. CDR3 size: 14 residues. CDR3 sequence reads: CASSLGQLNYGYTF. CDR3 nucleotides: TGTGCCAGCAGCTTGGGACAGTTGAACTATGGCTACACCTTC.

This clonotype turned up a few times. The chain employs TRBV5-5 and TRBJ2-5, with unresolved D. V lost 1 base, J lost 0 bases, and 4 bases lay in between. This CDR3 has 13 residues. The germline V gene encodes CDR1 SGHKS and CDR2 YYEKEE (reference sequence). The CDR3 here is CASSLLYQETQYF. The CDR3 DNA reads as TGTGCCAGCAGCTTGTTATACCAAGAGACCCAGTACTTC.

The rearrangement joins TRBV6-1 to TRBJ2-1; tentative D call: TRBD1 (5 bases). Germline CDR1 is MNHNS and CDR2 is SASEGT. Trimming left V 9 bases short and J 6 bases short, with 15 bases between. The CDR3 length is 13 residues. The CDR3 coding sequence is TGTGCCAGTTTTAGTCCCAGGGCCAATGAGCAGTTCTTC. Its protein is CASFSPRANEQFF.

The V gene is TRBV12-3 or TRBV12-4, the J gene TRBJ2-7; 7 bases are a match to TRBD1. With V trimmed by 5 bases and J by 2 bases, 3 bases remained unmatched. This CDR3 has 13 residues. CDR3 in DNA: TGTGCCAGCAGTAAAACAGGGGCCTACGAGCAGTACTTC. It translates to CASSKTGAYEQYF.

Turning to this clonotype: This may stem from a read error, because a much larger clone lies one nucleotide away. The V call is TRBV3-1, the J call TRBJ2-5, with D maybe TRBD2 (6 bases). CDR1 is LGHDT and CDR2 is YNNKEL in the germline V gene (reference sequence). The CDR3 totals 15 residues. This CDR3 reads CATSQEGLARETQYF. In DNA, the CDR3 is TGTGCCACCAGCCAAGAAGGGCTAGCGAGAGAGACCCAGTACTTC.

The chain combines TRBV20-1 with TRBJ2-1; 9 bases map to TRBD2. V was pared by 6 bases and J by 10 bases, with 4 bases of the junction left unmatched. CDR3 length: 11 residues. Germline CDR1 reads DFQATT; CDR2 reads SNEGSKA (reference sequence). CDR3 in DNA: TGCAGTGCGGGCGGGAGGGTCGAGCAGTTCTTC. The encoded protein is CSAGGRVEQFF.

This clonotype was seen ten or more times. The chain has TRBV25-1 and TRBJ2-5, with D tentatively TRBD1 (6 bases). V was shortened by 7 bases and J by 4 bases, with 16 bases between the two germline ends. Germline lookup yields CDR1 MGHDK and CDR2 SYGVNS. The CDR3 sequence is 14 residues long. DNA for the CDR3: TGTGCCAGCACCGACAGGTTACGGGGAGAGACCCAGTACTTC. It codes for CASTDRLRGETQYF.

This clonotype has just a few counts. This rearrangement joins TRBV20-1 to TRBJ2-1, with 10 bases fitting TRBD2. Trimming took 6 bases from V and 15 from J; bases not matched to a gene: 11. Germline assignment: CDR1 DFQATT and CDR2 SNEGSKA (reference sequence). The CDR3 extends over 12 amino acids. The CDR3 spells CSAKFGSGGLFF. CDR3 sequence (DNA): TGCAGTGCCAAATTTGGTAGCGGGGGGCTGTTCTTC.

This clonotype was picked up a small number of times. This chain links TRBV7-2 with TRBJ2-1; TRBD2 matches at 9 bases. Germline V lookup: CDR1 SGHTA, CDR2 FQGNSA. Germline trimming cut 6 bases from V and 10 bases from J; bases unmatched to any gene: 4. The CDR3 extends over 12 amino acids. DNA for the CDR3: TGTGCCAGCAGTAAGAGCGGGGGGGAGCAGTTCTTC. Amino acids: CASSKSGGEQFF. Full variable domain (rest looked up from reference TRBV7-2 and TRBJ2-1): GAGVSQSPSNKVTEKGKDVELRCDPISGHTALYWYRQSLGQGLEFLIYFQGNSAPDKSGLPSDRFSAERTGGSVSTLTIQRTQQEDSAVYLCASSKSGGEQFFGPGTRLTVL.

This clonotype showed up just a few times. The chain links TRBV12-3 or TRBV12-4 to TRBJ2-3; D is uncertain. Trimming took off 3 bases at V and 1 base at J, with 8 bases between the two ends. The CDR3 covers 14 residues. The CDR3: CASSFDLGTDTQYF. The CDR3 region has the DNA TGTGCCAGCAGTTTTGACCTCGGCACAGATACGCAGTATTTT.

This clonotype was counted between two and nine times. The genes are TRBV5-1 and TRBJ1-2, with D uncertain. Per germline, CDR1 SGHRS and CDR2 YFSETQ. The V end lost 0 bases, the J end lost 7 bases, and 16 bases lay between the germline ends. The CDR3 has 15 residues. Here the CDR3 DNA reads TGCGCCAGCAGCTTGGAGGCAGGAGAGCGAGGTGGCTACACCTTC. Translation: CASSLEAGERGGYTF.

By sample share, this clonotype is medium-sized (0.01 to 0.1%). The J gene is TRBJ2-3, the V gene TRBV12-3 or TRBV12-4; 8 nucleotides line up with TRBD2. After removal of 5 bases from V and 5 bases from J, the junction contained 12 bases not matched to a gene. The CDR3 spans 16 residues. CDR3 nucleotides: TGTGCCAGCAGTCCCCAGGGAGCGGGGGCTAGAGATACGCAGTATTTT. This sequence encodes CASSPQGAGARDTQYF.

The rearrangement uses TRBV20-1 and TRBJ2-1, with D possibly TRBD2 on 5 matching bases. CDR1 DFQATT and CDR2 SNEGSKA come from the germline V gene (reference sequence). Trimming cost V 6 bases and J 10 bases, with 10 bases left between them. This CDR3 comprises 10 residues. CDR3 protein: CSATKREQFF. The CDR3 nucleotides are TGCAGTGCCACAAAGCGGGAGCAGTTCTTC.

There are a few counts of this clonotype. The rearrangement links TRBV9 to TRBJ2-3, with 9 bases lining up with TRBD2. The CDR3 runs to 17 residues. Germline lookup yields CDR1 SGDLS and CDR2 YYNGEE. V lost 0 bases and J lost 4; bases outside the gene matches: 9. CDR3 in amino acids: CASSVAGSGGVADTQYF. In DNA, the CDR3 is TGTGCCAGCAGCGTAGCGGGTAGCGGGGGAGTGGCAGATACGCAGTATTTT.

This clonotype was picked up many times. V usage is TRBV6-2 or TRBV6-3 and J usage is TRBJ2-5; 7 bases map to TRBD2. Trimming took 8 bases from V and 5 from J; bases not matched to a gene: 14. Germline loops: CDR1 MNHEY, CDR2 SVGEGT. This CDR3 is built from 15 residues. The CDR3 reads CASSPAAGDLETQYF. Written as DNA, the CDR3 is TGTGCCAGCTCTCCCGCGGCGGGAGATCTGGAGACCCAGTACTTC.